Below are 26 T cell receptor beta chains sequenced from a single sample in a study of blood T cell repertoires in COVID-19. Here immunoSEQ multiplex PCR was the method, and the copy in TCRdb shows in-frame clones only, minus some. The table lists about 280,000 clones, approximately 85% of them singletons, with just under 1% in the top ten. Specimen: PBMCs or T cells enriched from blood (not recorded which). The receptors derive from a woman in her twenties or thirties who had recovered from COVID-19.

This chain's CDR3 is CASNPGGPIVTDTQYF. CDR3 in DNA: TGTGCCAGCAACCCGGGGGGCCCAATTGTGACAGATACGCAGTATTTT. The chain joins TRBV9 to TRBJ2-3; D possibly corresponds to TRBD2 (7 bases). Germline V gene sequence: CDR1 SGDLS, CDR2 YYNGEE. The V and J ends lost 6 bases and 3 bases respectively, with 20 bases between them. The CDR3 contains 16 residues.

The genes are TRBV7-3 and TRBJ1-2, with 12 positions matching TRBD1. Germline V gives CDR1 SGHTA, CDR2 FQGTGA. The CDR3 runs 17 residues. J gave up 6 bases and V 5 bases, and 13 bases lay outside the gene matches. The CDR3 DNA sequence: TGTGCCAGCAGCCCGTCACGGGACAGGGGGCGAACCGATGGCTACACCTTC. Its protein product is CASSPSRDRGRTDGYTF. The full variable domain, rest sourced from reference TRBV7-3 and TRBJ1-2, is GAGVSQTPSNKVTEKGKYVELRCDPISGHTALYWYRQSLGQGPEFLIYFQGTGAADDSGLPNDRFFAVRPEGSVSTLKIQRTERGDSAVYLCASSPSRDRGRTDGYTFGSGTRLTVV.

This clone was counted only a few times. The chain recombines TRBV27 with TRBJ2-1; 9 positions match TRBD1. Germline V gene lookup returns CDR1 MNHEY and CDR2 SMNVEV (reference sequence). This CDR3 comprises 20 residues. V dropped 3 bases and J dropped 1; count of bases not matched to a gene: 16. CDR3 residues: CASSFLRTGAHLWSYNEQFF. CDR3 in DNA: TGTGCCAGCAGTTTTCTCCGGACAGGGGCCCACCTATGGTCCTACAATGAGCAGTTCTTC.

J is TRBJ1-2 and V is TRBV28; 9 nucleotides match TRBD1. In germline, CDR1 is MDHEN, CDR2 SYDVKM. The CDR3 is 15 amino acids. J gave up 7 bases and V 5 bases, and 11 bases lay outside the gene matches. The CDR3 here is CASSSRGDREGGYTF. CDR3 DNA sequence: TGTGCCAGCAGTAGCCGGGGGGACAGGGAAGGTGGCTACACCTTC.

V usage is TRBV7-9 and J usage is TRBJ1-2, with no clear D. V gave up 5 bases and J gave up 9 bases, with 19 bases separating them. Germline V lookup: CDR1 SEHNR, CDR2 FQNEAQ (reference sequence). This CDR3 contains 14 residues. CDR3 protein: CASSQAGRSRSYTF. The CDR3 DNA follows: TGTGCCAGCAGCCAAGCGGGCAGGAGTCGTAGCTACACCTTC. The complete variable domain, with remaining parts taken from reference TRBV7-9 and TRBJ1-2, reads DTGVSQNPRHKITKRGQNVTFRCDPISEHNRLYWYRQTLGQGPEFLTYFQNEAQLEKSRLLSDRFSAERPKGSFSTLEIQRTEQGDSAMYLCASSQAGRSRSYTFGSGTRLTVV.

The chain recombines TRBV4-1 with TRBJ2-5, with 11 bases that match TRBD2. This CDR3 has 18 residues. J gave up 5 bases and V 0 bases, and 11 bases lay outside the gene matches. The germline V gene has CDR1 MGHRA and CDR2 YSYEKL. For the CDR3, the DNA is TGCGCCAGCAGCCAAGATAGTCTAGCGGGGGGCGTACGGGAGACCCAGTACTTC. It translates to CASSQDSLAGGVRETQYF.

The chain has TRBV4-3 and TRBJ1-2; 8 positions match TRBD1. J gave up 3 bases and V 0 bases, and 15 bases lay outside the gene matches. This CDR3 has 19 residues. Germline CDR1 and CDR2: LGHNA and YSLEER. CDR3: CASSQENPTGAGFDYGYTF. CDR3 DNA sequence: TGCGCCAGCAGCCAAGAAAACCCGACAGGGGCAGGGTTCGACTATGGCTACACCTTC.

The gene calls are TRBV24-1 and TRBJ2-1; 10 bases map to TRBD1. The ends lost 0 bases at V and 6 bases at J; junction bases unmatched: 4. The germline CDR1 and CDR2 sequences are KGHDR and SFDVKD. The CDR3 sequence is 16 residues long. For the CDR3, the DNA is TGTGCCACCAGTGATTTGAGGGACAGGGGTCCCAATGAGCAGTTCTTC. Translating it yields CATSDLRDRGPNEQFF.

As for this clone: The junction differs from germline at one of its ends, possibly a read error. The V call is TRBV20-1, the J call TRBJ1-6, with D hard to call. The CDR3 length is 11 residues. Germline CDR1 DFQATT, CDR2 SNEGSKA (reference sequence). CDR3: CSASLRGSGFF. CDR3 coding DNA: TGCAGTGCTTCCCTTAGAGGTTCTGGGTTCTTT.

Points on this clone: The junction differs from germline at one of its ends, possibly a read error. This chain connects TRBV4-3 to TRBJ1-6; a possible D gene is TRBD1 (5 bases). The germline V gene has CDR1 LGHNA and CDR2 YSLEER. The CDR3 consists of 16 residues. The DNA for the CDR3 is TGCGCCAGCAGTCAAGACGGGGGTAATGAGGATTCACCCCTCCACTTT. Its protein is CASSQDGGNEDSPLHF.

This clone is a singleton in its sample. The chain recombines TRBV6-4 with TRBJ2-1; tentative D call: TRBD2 (7 bases). CDR1 is MRHNA, CDR2 SNTAGT, per germline. The CDR3 extends over 15 amino acids. V shed 2 bases and J shed 6 bases, with 14 bases lying between them. The CDR3 nucleotides read TGTGCCAGCAGTGACGGGGGGGCTTCTATCAATGAGCAGTTCTTC. Amino acids: CASSDGGASINEQFF.

The chain recombines TRBV7-9 with TRBJ1-1; 8 bases match TRBD1. CDR3 length equals 14 residues. Germline lookup yields CDR1 SEHNR and CDR2 FQNEAQ (reference sequence). V was clipped by 4 bases and J by 5 bases; unmatched bases: 6. This CDR3 is CASSSQGAFTEAFF. In nucleotides, the CDR3 is TGTGCCAGCAGCTCCCAGGGGGCCTTTACTGAAGCTTTCTTT.

This clone was found once. CDR3: CASSFKPGLAADTQYF. Written as DNA, the CDR3 is TGTGCCAGCAGCTTTAAACCGGGACTAGCGGCAGATACGCAGTATTTT. The V call is TRBV5-5, the J call TRBJ2-3; 11 bases are a match to TRBD2. After removal of 2 bases from V and 4 bases from J, the junction contained 6 bases not matched to a gene. Per the germline V gene, CDR1 is SGHKS and CDR2 is YYEKEE (reference sequence). This CDR3 is 16 amino acids long.

This clone appeared a few times. The chain joins TRBV28 to TRBJ1-2; D might be TRBD1 (6 bases). Trimming stripped 3 bases from V and 5 bases from J, with 22 bases between. CDR1 and CDR2 from the germline V gene are MDHEN and SYDVKM. There are 17 residues in the CDR3. The CDR3 region has the DNA TGTGCCAGCAGTTTTAGTTATGGGGGCGGGGGAGAGTATGGCTACACCTTC. This translates into CASSFSYGGGGEYGYTF.

The chain couples TRBV20-1 to TRBJ1-1; TRBD1 is a possible D gene (6 bases). The CDR3 extends over 10 amino acids. Looked up from germline, CDR1 is DFQATT and CDR2 is SNEGSKA (reference sequence). Trimming stripped 5 bases from V and 10 bases from J, with 11 bases between. The CDR3 reads CSALTGLAFF. The CDR3 DNA reads as TGCAGTGCTTTAACAGGGTTAGCTTTCTTT.

This clone showed up just a few times. This sequence joins TRBV24-1 and TRBJ1-1, with a possible D match to TRBD1 (5 bases). CDR3 size: 14 residues. Germline loops: CDR1 KGHDR, CDR2 SFDVKD. Deletions cut 3 bases from V and 3 bases from J, with 10 bases between. In DNA, the CDR3 is TGTGCCACCAGTGATCCCAGGGAGGACACTGAAGCTTTCTTT. It translates to CATSDPREDTEAFF.

The chain carries TRBV5-1 and TRBJ1-1, with 8 bases aligning to TRBD1. The J segment lost 11 bases and the V segment lost 4 bases, leaving 10 bases of the junction unmatched. The CDR3 contains 13 residues. The germline V gene has CDR1 SGHRS and CDR2 YFSETQ. CDR3 residues: CASSLMDRAVAFF. The DNA for the CDR3 is TGCGCCAGCAGCCTAATGGACAGGGCCGTGGCTTTCTTT.

The J gene is TRBJ2-7, the V gene TRBV23-1; D not resolved. TRBV23-1 is treated as an ORF (open reading frame) with a function not yet certain. This CDR3 region has 14 residues. V dropped 2 bases and J dropped 5 bases, with 13 bases sitting between them. The CDR3 loop is CASSQAITRDEQYF. CDR3 nucleotides: TGCGCCAGCAGTCAAGCAATTACCCGAGACGAGCAGTACTTC.

This clone has more than one count but fewer than ten. V gene TRBV7-6 combines with J gene TRBJ1-5, with 7 bases fitting TRBD1. The CDR3 contains 15 residues. The V and J ends lost 5 bases and 2 bases, in that order; junction bases with no gene match: 6. Looked up from germline, CDR1 is SGHVS and CDR2 is FNYEAQ. The CDR3: CASSPGTDGNQPQHF. The CDR3 DNA sequence: TGTGCCAGCAGCCCCGGGACAGACGGCAATCAGCCCCAGCATTTT.

The chain carries TRBV9 and TRBJ2-7; perhaps TRBD2 as D (6 bases). Between the trimmed V and J ends, which lost 2 bases and 2 bases, there was a span of 14 bases. The CDR3 extends over 15 amino acids. Germline CDR1 is SGDLS and CDR2 is YYNGEE. DNA for the CDR3: TGTGCCAGCAGCGTTAGGAGCGGGCCGCCCTACGAGCAGTACTTC. It specifies CASSVRSGPPYEQYF.

The chain carries TRBV9 and TRBJ2-7, with 9 bases that match TRBD1. Looked up from germline, CDR1 is SGDLS and CDR2 is YYNGEE. The CDR3 covers 15 residues. Trimming took 0 bases from V and 7 from J; bases not matched to a gene: 8. This CDR3 is CASSVALGQGGEQYF. As DNA, the CDR3 is TGTGCCAGCAGCGTAGCATTGGGACAGGGAGGAGAGCAGTACTTC. The full variable domain, its missing parts supplied by reference TRBV9 and TRBJ2-7, is DSGVTQTPKHLITATGQRVTLRCSPRSGDLSVYWYQQSLDQGLQFLIQYYNGEERAKGNILERFSAQQFPDLHSELNLSSLELGDSALYFCASSVALGQGGEQYFGPGTRLTVT.

This clone was seen a few times. The chain links TRBV2 to TRBJ2-4; TRBD2 agrees at 7 bases. The V segment lost 4 bases and the J segment 5 bases; nucleotides outside the gene matches: 8. In germline, CDR1 is SNHLY, CDR2 FYNNEI. This CDR3 has 15 amino acids. CDR3 coding DNA: TGTGCCAGCAGTGCCAATCTAGCGGTACAAAACATTCAGTACTTC. It specifies CASSANLAVQNIQYF.

The rearrangement joins TRBV10-2 to TRBJ2-1; TRBD1 is a possible D gene (6 bases). V lost 6 bases to trimming and J lost 6 bases, with 12 bases between them. The CDR3 covers 13 residues. Germline V gene data show CDR1 as WSHSY and CDR2 as SAAADI. CDR3 region: CASRETGLNEQFF. The CDR3 coding sequence is TGCGCCAGCAGAGAGACAGGCCTCAATGAGCAGTTCTTC.

This clone occurred once. The chain joins TRBV5-1 to TRBJ2-5; the match to TRBD2 covers 7 bases. V was pared by 5 bases and J by 2 bases, with 3 bases of the junction left unmatched. Germline V lookup: CDR1 SGHRS, CDR2 YFSETQ. This CDR3 is 13 amino acids long. For the CDR3, the DNA is TGCGCCAGCAGGATTAGCGGGCAAGAGACCCAGTACTTC. As protein: CASRISGQETQYF.

The chain is built from TRBV6-5 and TRBJ1-2; D gene unclear. The CDR3 has 14 amino acids. Germline-derived CDR1 and CDR2 are MNHEY and SVGAGI. V dropped 4 bases and J dropped 3 bases, with 12 bases sitting between them. The CDR3 reads CASSFLDGYYGYTF. In DNA form, the CDR3 reads TGTGCCAGCAGTTTCCTCGACGGGTACTATGGCTACACCTTC.

This rearrangement joins TRBV24-1 to TRBJ2-3; no clear D gene. This CDR3 has 16 residues. The germline V gene encodes CDR1 KGHDR and CDR2 SFDVKD. V lost 4 bases and J 2 bases, leaving 15 bases between the germline ends. CDR3 residues: CATSDRQKTFTDTQYF. The CDR3 bases are TGTGCCACCAGTGACCGACAAAAGACCTTCACAGATACGCAGTATTTT.